These T cell receptor beta chains were read from a single sample in a study. TCRdb re-analysed the 5' RACE reads in MiXCR, keeping a single row per CDR3 protein. The sample shows tens of thousands of distinct CDR3 sequences, about 29% of them seen only once. The specimen sequenced was memory CD4+ T cells sorted from a lymph node. Receptors were obtained from a female donor with breast cancer. Both conserved end residues are part of each CDR3.

V,J,CDR3
TRBV9,TRBJ2-1,CASSVGQRPFNEQFF
TRBV28,TRBJ2-2,CASRSGTSGRAHTGELFF
TRBV20-1,TRBJ2-3,CSADRQGSDTQYF
TRBV6-5,TRBJ2-3,CASSSSTDTQYF
TRBV2,TRBJ2-7,CASSAWLGEQYF
TRBV4-3,TRBJ2-6,CASSQQSSGANVLTF
TRBV12-3/TRBV12-4,TRBJ2-1,CASSLGAGLKFF
TRBV25-1,TRBJ2-3,CASSRVTDTQYF
TRBV5-1,TRBJ2-7,CASTGTSYEQYF
TRBV28,TRBJ2-1,CASSLVYAGAEQFF
TRBV12-3/TRBV12-4,TRBJ2-1,CASRGTSGIGNEQFF
TRBV28,TRBJ2-7,CAAQGVLEQYF
TRBV7-3,TRBJ1-5,CASSPHRPQHF
TRBV7-9,TRBJ2-5,CASRIIGGETQYF
TRBV5-6,TRBJ2-2,CASSFSAGIGELFF
TRBV6-1,TRBJ2-7,CASRDISSYEQYF
TRBV4-1,TRBJ2-1,CASSLKLAANEQFF
TRBV7-2,TRBJ1-4,CASSLGKSGEKLFF
TRBV4-1,TRBJ1-4,CASSQDPGIEKPFF
TRBV29-1,TRBJ2-5,CSAGLAGAFQETQYF
TRBV5-1,TRBJ2-1,CASSQGLAGNYSEQFF
TRBV7-2,TRBJ2-7,CASSEGAAGFTYEQYF
TRBV5-5,TRBJ1-1,CASSLIPGQLNTEAFF
TRBV10-3,TRBJ1-1,CAIGIGGEAFF
TRBV25-1,TRBJ2-7,CASSEIHSDEQYF
TRBV6-5,TRBJ2-7,CASSYELRTGGYEQYF
TRBV9,TRBJ2-1,CASSGTSADRYNEQFF
TRBV20-1,TRBJ2-7,CSAKRTGLVYEQYF
TRBV12-3/TRBV12-4,TRBJ1-5,CASSNGGQGSDQPQHF
TRBV28,TRBJ2-1,CASSLSSVRNEQFF
TRBV5-1,TRBJ1-2,CASRGQGGGYTF
TRBV27,TRBJ2-5,CASSPGLAGQLGTQYF
TRBV13,TRBJ2-2,CASSDTGASGTGELFF
TRBV5-1,TRBJ1-1,CASSLEGTGGANTEAFF
TRBV7-2,.,CASSSASVRTDTQHF
TRBV6-1,TRBJ1-2,CASRTAAYTF
TRBV7-7,TRBJ2-5,CASSGPGQQETQYF
TRBV5-1,TRBJ2-1,CASSLGPYNEQFF